This TCR beta chain was recovered during a study of cytomegalovirus exposure and HLA in healthy donors. Background on the study: Earlier results showed almost 120 million unique TCR beta sequences derived from approximately 170 million T cells. Study-level points and caveats: The classifier reportedly diagnosed cytomegalovirus status with high specificity and sensitivity. Rare TCR sequences predominated, though certain public TCRs were found in many donors.

The PCR used 60 Vbeta and 13 Jbeta primers. Using immunoSEQ multiplex PCR, the repertoire was profiled, and TCRdb retains in-frame clones only, with some absent. The data contain under 45,000 clones, approximately 80% of them singletons. This clone was detected only a few times. Its cognate antigen is unknown. Deletions cut 1 base from V and 8 bases from J, with 6 bases between. Germline V gene lookup returns CDR1 SEHNR and CDR2 FQNEAQ (reference sequence). The CDR3 consists of 12 residues. The gene calls are TRBV7-9 and TRBJ2-1, with D uncertain. Sequences were obtained from PBMCs. This receptor was obtained from a man between 25 and 39 years old in good health and CMV-seronegative. CDR3 sequence: CASSLELDEQFF. The CDR3 bases are TGTGCCAGCAGCTTAGAGTTAGATGAGCAGTTCTTC.